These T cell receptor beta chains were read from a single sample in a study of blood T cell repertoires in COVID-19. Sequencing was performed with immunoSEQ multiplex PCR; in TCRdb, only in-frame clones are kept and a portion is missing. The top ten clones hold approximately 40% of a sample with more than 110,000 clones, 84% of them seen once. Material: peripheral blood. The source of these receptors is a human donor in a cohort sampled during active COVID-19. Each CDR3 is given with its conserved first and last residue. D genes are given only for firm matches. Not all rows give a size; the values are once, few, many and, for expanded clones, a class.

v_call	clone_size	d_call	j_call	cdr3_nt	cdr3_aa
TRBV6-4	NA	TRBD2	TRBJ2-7	TGTGCCAGCAGCCCTACTAGCGGGGGAGCCTACGAGCAGTACTTC	CASSPTSGGAYEQYF
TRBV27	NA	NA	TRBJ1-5	TGTGCCAGCAGTTTTCTCAATCAGCCCCAGCATTTT	CASSFLNQPQHF
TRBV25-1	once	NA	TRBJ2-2	TGTGCCAGCAGACAGTCGAACACCGGGGAGCTGTTTTTT	CASRQSNTGELFF
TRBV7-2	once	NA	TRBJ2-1	TGTGCCAGCAGCCCCACCTCTGTCGGTGAGCAGTTCTTC	CASSPTSVGEQFF
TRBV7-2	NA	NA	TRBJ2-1	TGTGCCAGCAGCTCACTAGGAGGTGAGCAGTTCTTC	CASSSLGGEQFF
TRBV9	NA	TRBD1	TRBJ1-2	TGTGCCAGCAGCGCCCGGGACAGGGGGCCCTATGGCTACACCTTC	CASSARDRGPYGYTF
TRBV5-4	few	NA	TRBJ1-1	TGTGCCAGCAGCTCTCAGGTAAACACTGAAGCTTTCTTT	CASSSQVNTEAFF
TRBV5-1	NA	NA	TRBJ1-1	TGCGCCAGCAGCTTGACGCTGGGGAGCACTGAAGCTTTCTTT	CASSLTLGSTEAFF
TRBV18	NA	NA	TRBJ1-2	TGTGCCAGCTCACCAGAACAGGGTCGGGGCTATGGCTACACCTTC	CASSPEQGRGYGYTF
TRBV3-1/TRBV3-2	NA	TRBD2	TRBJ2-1	TGTGCCAGCAGCCAGGCGGGGGTTCCCGTTGGTGAGCAGTTCTTC	CASSQAGVPVGEQFF
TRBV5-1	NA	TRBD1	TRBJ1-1	TGCGCCAGCAGCTGGGGACAGGAGCCGGTTAAAGCTTTCTTT	CASSWGQEPVKAFF
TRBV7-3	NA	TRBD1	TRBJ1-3	TGTGCCAGCAGCACAGGGGGTGCGGGAAACACCATATATTTT	CASSTGGAGNTIYF
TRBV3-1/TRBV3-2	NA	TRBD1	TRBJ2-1	TGTGCCAGCAGCCAAGAGGGCAGGGGGCGTTGGAATGAGCAGTTCTTC	CASSQEGRGRWNEQFF
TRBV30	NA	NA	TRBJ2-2	TGTGCCTGGAGCGGCTTACAGACCGGGGAGCTGTTTTTT	CAWSGLQTGELFF
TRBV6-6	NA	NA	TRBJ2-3	TGTGCCAGCAGTTACCTTTCCAGGGATACGCAGTATTTT	CASSYLSRDTQYF
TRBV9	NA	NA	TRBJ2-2	TGTGCCAGCAGCCCAACTGGGGCAGGTAACACCGGGGAGCTGTTTTTT	CASSPTGAGNTGELFF
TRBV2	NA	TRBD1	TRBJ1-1	TGTGCCAGCAGTGGACCGGGACAGGGGAGCACTGAAGCTTTCTTT	CASSGPGQGSTEAFF
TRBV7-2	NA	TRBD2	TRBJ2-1	TGTGCCAGCAATCCAGCGGGGGGCTTCTATGAGCAGTTCTTC	CASNPAGGFYEQFF
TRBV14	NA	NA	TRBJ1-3	TGTGCCAGCAGCCCTAGCTCTGGAAACACCATATATTTT	CASSPSSGNTIYF
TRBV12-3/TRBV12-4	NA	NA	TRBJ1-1	TGTGCCAGCAGTTTTATAAACACTGAAGCTTTCTTT	CASSFINTEAFF
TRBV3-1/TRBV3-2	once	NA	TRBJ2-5	TGTGCCAGCAGCCAAAACCCCGGGCAAGAGACCCAGTACTTC	CASSQNPGQETQYF
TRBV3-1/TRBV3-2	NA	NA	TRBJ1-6	TGTGCCAGCAGCCAAGCCCCTCAGCGATCACCCCTCCACTTT	CASSQAPQRSPLHF
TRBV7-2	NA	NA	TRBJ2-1	TGTGCCAGCAGCTCGGCTCGCGGGGACCCGCGAGAGCAGTTCTTC	CASSSARGDPREQFF
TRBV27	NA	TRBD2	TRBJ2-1	TGTGCCAGCAGTTTCGATCGGGGGGTCGGCTCCTACAATGAGCAGTTCTTC	CASSFDRGVGSYNEQFF
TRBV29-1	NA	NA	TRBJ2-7	TGCAGCGTTGAAGTCAGGGGACCACCCTACGAGCAGTACTTC	CSVEVRGPPYEQYF
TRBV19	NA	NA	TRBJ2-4	TGTGCCAGTAGTGCGGACGACAGGATCGTCCTAGCCAAAAACATTCAGTACTTC	CASSADDRIVLAKNIQYF
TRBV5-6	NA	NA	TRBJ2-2	TGTGCCAGCAGCGGGAGGGGGTCTGGGGAGCTGTTTTTT	CASSGRGSGELFF
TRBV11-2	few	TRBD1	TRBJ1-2	TGTGCCAGCAGCTTTGTAGGGGGCGGAAGTGGCTACACCTTC	CASSFVGGGSGYTF
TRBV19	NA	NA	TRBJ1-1	TGTGCCAGTAAACGGGGGGGGAACACTGAAGCTTTCTTT	CASKRGGNTEAFF
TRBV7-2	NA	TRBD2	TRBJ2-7	TGTGCCAGCAGGCTAGCGGGGGGGCTAAACGAGCAGTACTTC	CASRLAGGLNEQYF
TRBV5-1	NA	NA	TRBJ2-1	TGCGCCAGCAGCAGTCGCATAGGTGGGCCCTCCTACAATGAGCAGTTCTTC	CASSSRIGGPSYNEQFF
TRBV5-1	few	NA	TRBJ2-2	TGCGCCAGCAGCTTGGCCGTAGGGGGAACCGGGGAGCTGTTTTTT	CASSLAVGGTGELFF
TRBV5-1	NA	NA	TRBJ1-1	TGCGCCAGCAGGAGGACATTTATCACTGAAGCTTTCTTT	CASRRTFITEAFF
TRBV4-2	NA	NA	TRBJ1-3	TGTGCCAGCAGCCAAGAAGCTTTCTCTGGAAACACCATATATTTT	CASSQEAFSGNTIYF
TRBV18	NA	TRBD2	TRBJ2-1	TGTGCCAGCTCACCACAGAGCGGCGGGGGCTACAATGAGCAGTTCTTC	CASSPQSGGGYNEQFF
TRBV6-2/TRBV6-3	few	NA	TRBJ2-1	TGTGCCAGCAGCAGTAGAATCTACAATGAGCAGTTCTTC	CASSSRIYNEQFF
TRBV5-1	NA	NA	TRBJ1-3	TGCGCCAGCAGCTTGGGGGCAAGCTCTGGAAACACCATATATTTT	CASSLGASSGNTIYF
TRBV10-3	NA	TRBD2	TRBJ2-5	TGTGCCATTCACGGGGGGGCCGAAGAGACCCAGTACTTC	CAIHGGAEETQYF
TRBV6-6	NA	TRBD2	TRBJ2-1	TGTGCCAGCACCCTTGGGGGTAGCGGGAGGGGCAATGAGCAGTTCTTC	CASTLGGSGRGNEQFF
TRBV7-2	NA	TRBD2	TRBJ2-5	TGTGCCAGCAGCTTATGGTCTAGCGGGAGCGGGGCAGAGACCCAGTACTTC	CASSLWSSGSGAETQYF
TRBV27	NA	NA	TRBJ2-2	TGTGCCAGCACGCGGAAACACCCGGGCACCGGGGAGCTGTTTTTT	CASTRKHPGTGELFF
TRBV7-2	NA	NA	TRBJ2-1	TGTGCCAGCAGCTTAGCGGCTGGGCCTTTCAATGAGCAGTTCTTC	CASSLAAGPFNEQFF
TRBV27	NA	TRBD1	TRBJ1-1	TGTGCCAGCAAGTGGGACAGGGTTGCGGACACTGAAGCTTTCTTT	CASKWDRVADTEAFF
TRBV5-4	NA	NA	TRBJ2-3	TGTGCCAGCAGCTTGATGGGAGTGGATACGCAGTATTTT	CASSLMGVDTQYF
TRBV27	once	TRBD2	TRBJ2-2	TGTGCCAGCCGGGGACTAGCGGGCGCAAACGGGGAGCTGTTTTTT	CASRGLAGANGELFF
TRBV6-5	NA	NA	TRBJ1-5	TGTGCCAGCTGGGGCAGGGTCGGGAATCAGCCCCAGCATTTT	CASWGRVGNQPQHF
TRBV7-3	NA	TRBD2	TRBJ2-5	TGTGCCAGCAGCTTAGGCGATAGCGGGGGCGGGGAGACCCAGTACTTC	CASSLGDSGGGETQYF
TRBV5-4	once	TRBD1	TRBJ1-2	TGTGCCAGCAGCTACCCCGGGACAGGGGTATATGGCTACACCTTC	CASSYPGTGVYGYTF
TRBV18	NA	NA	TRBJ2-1	TGTGCCAGCTCACCTATACAGGGACCCAATGAGCAGTTCTTC	CASSPIQGPNEQFF
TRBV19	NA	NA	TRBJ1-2	TGTGCCAGTAGGGGGACACAGAAGACGGGCTATGGCTACACCTTC	CASRGTQKTGYGYTF
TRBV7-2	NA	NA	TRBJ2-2	TGTGCCAGCAGTTTAGGAGGGTTGGGCACCGGGGAGCTGTTTTTT	CASSLGGLGTGELFF
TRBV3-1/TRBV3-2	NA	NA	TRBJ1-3	TGTGCCAGCAGCGTAAGCAGGGTAACTGGAAACACCATATATTTT	CASSVSRVTGNTIYF
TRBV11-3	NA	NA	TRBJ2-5	TGTGCCAGCAGTTACGGGATCGGGGAGACCCAGTACTTC	CASSYGIGETQYF
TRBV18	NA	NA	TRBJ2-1	TGTGCCAGCTCACCGGGAGTCTCCAATGAGCAGTTCTTC	CASSPGVSNEQFF
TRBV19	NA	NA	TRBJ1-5	TGTGCCAGTAGTACCAACAGGGAACTTAGCAATCAGCCCCAGCATTTT	CASSTNRELSNQPQHF
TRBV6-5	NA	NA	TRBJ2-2	TGTGCCAGCAGCGCTCCGGGGATCACCGGGGAGCTGTTTTTT	CASSAPGITGELFF
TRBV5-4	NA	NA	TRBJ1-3	TGTGCCAGCAGCTTCGGGGTTCAAAACACCATATATTTT	CASSFGVQNTIYF